Shown below are 20 T cell receptor beta chains from a single sample sequenced in a study of spatial heterogeneity in lung cancer. TCRdb ran MiXCR on the 5' RACE reads and lists one entry per CDR3 protein. Of about 52,000 distinct CDR3 sequences in the sample, around 6.7% were seen once. Time point denoted: blood at routine non-recurrence follow-up after resection. Unsorted samples of tumor, nontumor lung or frozen PBMC had their whole RNA sequenced. Sequences were derived from PBMCs, sampled at follow-up. These receptor sequences come from a female donor with early-stage non-small cell lung cancer.

This clonotype was found many times. J is TRBJ2-5 and V is TRBV3-1, with 10 bases identical to TRBD2. The CDR3 is made up of 18 amino acids. Germline-derived CDR1 and CDR2 are LGHDT and YNNKEL (reference sequence). V gave up 0 bases and J gave up 4 bases; unmatched junction bases: 11. CDR3 in amino acids: CASSQDGGSGGPRETQYF. The CDR3 coding sequence is TGTGCCAGCAGCCAAGACGGTGGTAGCGGGGGGCCTCGAGAGACCCAGTACTTC.

This sequence joins TRBV5-6 and TRBJ1-2; D perhaps matches TRBD1 (5 bases). V was cut by 4 bases and J by 8 bases, with 15 bases left in between. Per germline, CDR1 SGHDT and CDR2 YYEEEE. CDR3 size: 13 residues. The CDR3 region has the DNA TGTGCCAGCAGCCGCGCAGGGAACGAAGGCTACACCTTC. Encoded protein: CASSRAGNEGYTF.

This clonotype was detected many times. The chain recombines TRBV5-1 with TRBJ2-7; TRBD2 is a possible D gene (6 bases). V dropped 4 bases and J dropped 6 bases, with 17 bases sitting between them. CDR3 length: 14 residues. Germline CDR1 reads SGHRS; CDR2 reads YFSETQ. The chain's CDR3 is CASSLRAGLGEQYF. CDR3 sequence (DNA): TGCGCCAGCAGCCTGCGGGCGGGGTTAGGCGAGCAGTACTTC.

This clonotype has at least ten counts. The chain has TRBV12-5 and TRBJ2-1; D gene ambiguous. Germline V gene lookup returns CDR1 LGHNT and CDR2 FRNRAP. The CDR3 has 15 amino acids. V was cut by 1 base and J by 0 bases, with 7 bases left in between. The CDR3 coding sequence is TGTGCTAGTGGTTTGGGAGCCAGCTCCTACAATGAGCAGTTCTTC. Protein sequence: CASGLGASSYNEQFF.

This clonotype has ten or more counts. The chain uses TRBV12-3 or TRBV12-4 and TRBJ1-1; 9 positions match TRBD1. CDR3 size: 15 residues. The V segment lost 5 bases and the J segment 5 bases; nucleotides outside the gene matches: 9. CDR3 sequence: CASSPVQGARTEAFF. The CDR3 DNA sequence: TGTGCCAGCAGTCCCGTACAGGGGGCGAGGACTGAAGCTTTCTTT.

This clonotype was counted between two and nine times. This chain connects TRBV7-9 to TRBJ2-1; 7 bases line up with TRBD2. The CDR3 covers 17 residues. Germline V gene sequence: CDR1 SEHNR, CDR2 FQNEAQ (reference sequence). J gave up 6 bases and V 1 base, and 12 bases lay outside the gene matches. The CDR3 DNA is TGTGCCAGCAGCTTAGATCGCCCAGCGGGATACAGCAATGAGCAGTTCTTC. Residues: CASSLDRPAGYSNEQFF.

In this sample, this clonotype turned up many times. CDR3 loop: CSAHRGQLDYGYTF. CDR3 sequence (DNA): TGCAGTGCGCACAGGGGGCAGCTAGACTATGGCTACACCTTC. The V and J genes are TRBV20-1 and TRBJ1-2; TRBD1 matches 9 bases. J lost 3 bases, V lost 6 bases, and 8 bases had no gene match. The CDR3 consists of 14 residues. In germline, CDR1 is DFQATT, CDR2 SNEGSKA (reference sequence).

This clonotype was recorded a few times. The genes are TRBV7-9 and TRBJ2-1; 7 positions agree with TRBD2. V was clipped by 0 bases and J by 5 bases; unmatched bases: 10. Germline assignment: CDR1 SEHNR and CDR2 FQNEAQ (reference sequence). The CDR3 sequence is 17 residues long. As DNA, the CDR3 is TGTGCCAGCAGCTTAGCGGCTGGGGGGACTACCGACAATGAGCAGTTCTTC. Translation: CASSLAAGGTTDNEQFF.

The gene calls are TRBV5-1 and TRBJ1-5; the D is unclear. The germline V gene has CDR1 SGHRS and CDR2 YFSETQ. The CDR3 has 16 amino acids. The V end lost 0 bases, the J end lost 2 bases, and 12 bases lay between the germline ends. The CDR3 region has the DNA TGCGCCAGCAGCTTGGATGCTGGAATGGGCAATCAGCCCCAGCATTTT. Amino acid sequence: CASSLDAGMGNQPQHF. Full variable domain (rest looked up from reference TRBV5-1 and TRBJ1-5): KAGVTQTPRYLIKTRGQQVTLSCSPISGHRSVSWYQQTPGQGLQFLFEYFSETQRNKGNFPGRFSGRQFSNSRSEMNVSTLELGDSALYLCASSLDAGMGNQPQHFGDGTRLSIL.

The sample holds many counts of this clonotype. The chain combines TRBV2 with TRBJ2-5; no definite D call. The germline V gene has CDR1 SNHLY and CDR2 FYNNEI. The CDR3 is 13 amino acids. Trimming removed 7 bases at V and 5 bases at J, with 14 bases between. The CDR3 DNA sequence: TGTGCCAGCACCTCGGCCGGTGGTGAGACCCAGTACTTC. Its translation: CASTSAGGETQYF.

In this sample, this clonotype turned up many times. The rearrangement links TRBV11-2 to TRBJ1-2, with D unclear. The germline gives CDR1 SGHAT, CDR2 FQNNGV. The CDR3 runs 14 residues. V was pared by 5 bases and J by 1 base, with 11 bases between. Here the CDR3 reads CASSPQDGNYGYTF. CDR3 DNA sequence: TGTGCCAGCAGCCCCCAGGACGGTAACTATGGCTACACCTTC.

The gene calls are TRBV4-1 and TRBJ2-7, with D maybe TRBD2 (5 bases). Trimming took 3 bases from V and 3 from J, leaving 27 bases between them. The CDR3 consists of 19 residues. Germline V CDR1 and CDR2: MGHRA, YSYEKL. CDR3 DNA sequence: TGCGCCAGCAGCCATTCCCTACTGAGGAAAGCGGTCGGAGGCTACGAGCAGTACTTC. Translation gives CASSHSLLRKAVGGYEQYF.

The V call is TRBV7-2, the J call TRBJ1-3, with a possible D match to TRBD1 (5 bases). Trimming took 5 bases from V and 0 from J, leaving 11 bases between them. The CDR3 is 15 residues long. Germline-derived CDR1 and CDR2 are SGHTA and FQGNSA. CDR3 coding DNA: TGTGCCAGCAGCCCGGGACTACGCTCTGGAAACACCATATATTTT. This gives the protein CASSPGLRSGNTIYF. The whole variable domain, filled in from reference TRBV7-2 and TRBJ1-3, reads GAGVSQSPSNKVTEKGKDVELRCDPISGHTALYWYRQSLGQGLEFLIYFQGNSAPDKSGLPSDRFSAERTGGSVSTLTIQRTQQEDSAVYLCASSPGLRSGNTIYFGEGSWLTVV.

The rearrangement links TRBV5-1 to TRBJ2-7, with no clear D. CDR3 length: 14 amino acids. The V and J ends lost 4 bases and 3 bases respectively, with 14 bases between them. The V gene's germline CDR1 is SGHRS and CDR2 YFSETQ. The CDR3 nucleotides read TGCGCCAGCAGCCGAGATGGTACGGTCTACGAGCAGTACTTC. Translating it yields CASSRDGTVYEQYF.

This clonotype was observed at least ten times. V is TRBV5-1 and J is TRBJ2-2; 8 bases match TRBD2. Germline V gene lookup returns CDR1 SGHRS and CDR2 YFSETQ. After removal of 5 bases from V and 6 bases from J, the junction contained 9 bases not matched to a gene. The CDR3 totals 15 residues. As DNA, the CDR3 is TGCGCCAGCAGTGGAGCGGGGGCCAAGTCCGGGGAGCTGTTTTTT. It encodes CASSGAGAKSGELFF.

This clonotype was detected ten times or more. V is TRBV6-2 or TRBV6-3 and J is TRBJ2-6, with a possible D match to TRBD1 (6 bases). Trimming removed 6 bases at V and 0 bases at J, with 12 bases between. Germline V gene data show CDR1 as MNHEY and CDR2 as SVGEGT. The length of the CDR3 is 16 residues. This CDR3 reads CASRPRGASGANVLTF. The CDR3 DNA sequence: TGTGCCAGCAGACCCAGGGGAGCCTCTGGGGCCAACGTCCTGACTTTC.

This clonotype has just a few counts. The rearrangement joins TRBV7-9 to TRBJ1-2, with 8 positions matching TRBD1. V lost 5 bases, J lost 4 bases, and 6 bases stayed unmatched. CDR3 size: 14 residues. Germline values: CDR1 SEHNR, CDR2 FQNEAQ (reference sequence). The CDR3 reads CASSRTGRAYGYTF. The DNA of the CDR3 is TGTGCCAGCAGCCGGACAGGGCGGGCCTATGGCTACACCTTC.

Many counts were recorded for this clonotype. The chain uses TRBV4-3 and TRBJ2-7, with 9 positions matching TRBD2. With 0 bases clipped from V and 2 bases from J, the junction kept 11 bases outside the gene matches. Germline V CDR1 and CDR2: LGHNA, YSLEER. CDR3 size: 18 residues. CDR3 DNA: TGCGCCAGCAGCCAAGAGTTTAGCGGGGGCCCTCAGGCCTACGAGCAGTACTTC. It specifies CASSQEFSGGPQAYEQYF.

This clonotype has more than one count but fewer than ten. The chain recombines TRBV5-1 with TRBJ2-7; either TRBD1 or TRBD2 may fit D (6 bases each). Looked up from germline, CDR1 is SGHRS and CDR2 is YFSETQ. V lost 0 bases to trimming and J lost 2 bases, with 15 bases between them. The CDR3 sequence is 16 residues long. The CDR3 protein is CASSLVGPGGPYEQYF. As DNA, the CDR3 is TGCGCCAGCAGCTTGGTTGGTCCCGGGGGCCCCTACGAGCAGTACTTC.

This clonotype was counted ten times or more. One end of the junction fails to match germline, which may point to a read error. The CDR3 DNA reads TGTGCCAGCAGACAAGGGACAGGGCTTTTCTTC. Translating it yields CASRQGTGLFF. The chain joins TRBV27 to TRBJ1-2, with 9 bases lining up with TRBD1. The CDR3 totals 11 residues. The germline CDR1 and CDR2 sequences are MNHEY and SMNVEV (reference sequence).